This T cell receptor beta chain was obtained from a study of CD8 T cells in Susac syndrome. Peripheral blood CD8+ and CD4+ T cells were profiled by TCR beta sequencing. Negative isolation was used for CD8+ and CD4+ T cells, and FACS enrichment was applied to TEMRA cells. J gave up 8 bases and V 1 base, and 6 bases lay outside the gene matches. The germline CDR1 and CDR2 sequences are DFQATT and SNEGSKA (reference sequence). The CDR3 runs 13 residues. RNA totalling about 0.45 to 1 ug underwent reverse transcription with random hexamers. The method of amplification for TCR beta CDR3 was immunoSEQ multiplex PCR, covering 54 Vbeta and 13 Jbeta. TCRdb re-derived calls from the immunoSEQ multiplex PCR reads in MiXCR, one entry per CDR3 protein. Seen here are a few hundred thousand distinct CDR3 sequences, about 96% observed once, and the top ten hold roughly 0.1%.

The rearrangement uses TRBV20-1 and TRBJ1-2; 8 bases fit TRBD1. The TCR sequence derives from a human donor with multiple sclerosis. What was sequenced was CD4+ T cells from PBMCs. The CDR3 sequence: CSARVKTGEGYTF. Written as DNA, the CDR3 is TGCAGTGCTAGAGTAAAGACAGGGGAAGGCTACACCTTC.